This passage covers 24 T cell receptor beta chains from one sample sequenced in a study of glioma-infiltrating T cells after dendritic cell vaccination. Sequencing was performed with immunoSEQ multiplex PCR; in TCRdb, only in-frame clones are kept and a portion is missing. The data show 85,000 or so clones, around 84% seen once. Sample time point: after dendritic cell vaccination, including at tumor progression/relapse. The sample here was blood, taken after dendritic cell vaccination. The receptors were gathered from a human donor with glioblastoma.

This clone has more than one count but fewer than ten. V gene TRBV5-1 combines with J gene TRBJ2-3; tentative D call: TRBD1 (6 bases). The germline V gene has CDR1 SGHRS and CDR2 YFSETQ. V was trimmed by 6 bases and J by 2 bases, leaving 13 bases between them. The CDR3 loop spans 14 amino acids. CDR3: CASKLQGYTDTQYF. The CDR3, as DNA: TGCGCCAGCAAACTACAGGGTTACACAGATACGCAGTATTTT.

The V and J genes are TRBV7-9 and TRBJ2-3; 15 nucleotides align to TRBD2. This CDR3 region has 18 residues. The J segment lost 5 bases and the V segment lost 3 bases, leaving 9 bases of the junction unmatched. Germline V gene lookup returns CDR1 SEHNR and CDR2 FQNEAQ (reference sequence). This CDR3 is CASSFTLGLAGGGDTQYF. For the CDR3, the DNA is TGTGCCAGCAGCTTTACGTTGGGACTAGCGGGAGGTGGAGATACGCAGTATTTT.

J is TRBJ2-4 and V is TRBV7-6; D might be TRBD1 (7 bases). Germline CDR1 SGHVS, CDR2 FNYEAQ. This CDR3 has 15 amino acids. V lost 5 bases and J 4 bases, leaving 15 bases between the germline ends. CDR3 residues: CASSPGDSLKNIQYF. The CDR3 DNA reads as TGTGCCAGCAGCCCGGGGGACAGTCTAAAAAACATTCAGTACTTC.

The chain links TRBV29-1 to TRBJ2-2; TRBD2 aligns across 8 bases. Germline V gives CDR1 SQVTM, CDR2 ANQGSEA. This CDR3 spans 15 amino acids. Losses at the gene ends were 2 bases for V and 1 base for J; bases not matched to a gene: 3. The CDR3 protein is CSVESGGGNTGELFF. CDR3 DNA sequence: TGCAGCGTTGAAAGCGGGGGTGGGAACACCGGGGAGCTGTTTTTT.

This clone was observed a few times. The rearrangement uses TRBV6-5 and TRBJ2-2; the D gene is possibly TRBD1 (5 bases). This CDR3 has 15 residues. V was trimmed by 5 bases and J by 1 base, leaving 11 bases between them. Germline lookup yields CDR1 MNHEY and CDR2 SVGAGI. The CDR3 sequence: CASSRGTVNTGELFF. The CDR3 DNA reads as TGTGCCAGCAGTAGGGGAACAGTGAACACCGGGGAGCTGTTTTTT.

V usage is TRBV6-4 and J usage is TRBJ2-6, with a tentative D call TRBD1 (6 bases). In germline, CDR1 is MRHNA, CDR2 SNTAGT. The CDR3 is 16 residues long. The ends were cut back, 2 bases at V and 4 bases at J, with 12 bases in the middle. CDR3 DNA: TGTGCCAGCAGTGACCAGTGGGGGCGGGGGGCCAACGTCCTGACTTTC. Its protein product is CASSDQWGRGANVLTF.

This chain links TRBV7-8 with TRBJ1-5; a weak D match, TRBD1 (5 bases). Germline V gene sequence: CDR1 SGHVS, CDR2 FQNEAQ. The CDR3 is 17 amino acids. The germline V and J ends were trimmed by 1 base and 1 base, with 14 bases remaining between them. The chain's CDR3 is CASSLGVAGRSNQPQHF. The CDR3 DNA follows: TGTGCCAGCAGCTTAGGAGTGGCGGGGCGGAGCAATCAGCCCCAGCATTTT.

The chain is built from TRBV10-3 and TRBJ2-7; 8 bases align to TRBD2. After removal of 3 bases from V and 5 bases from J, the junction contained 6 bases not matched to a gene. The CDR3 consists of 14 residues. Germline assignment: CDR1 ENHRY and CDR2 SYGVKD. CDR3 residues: CAISELRLANEQYF. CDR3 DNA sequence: TGTGCCATCAGTGAACTAAGACTAGCGAACGAGCAGTACTTC.

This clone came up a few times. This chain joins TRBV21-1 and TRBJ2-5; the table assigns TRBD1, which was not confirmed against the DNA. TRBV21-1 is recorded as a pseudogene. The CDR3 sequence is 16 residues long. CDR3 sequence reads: CASSKLTMDSQETQYF. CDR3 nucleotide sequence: TGTGCCAGCAGCAAATTAACAATGGACAGTCAAGAGACCCAGTACTTC.

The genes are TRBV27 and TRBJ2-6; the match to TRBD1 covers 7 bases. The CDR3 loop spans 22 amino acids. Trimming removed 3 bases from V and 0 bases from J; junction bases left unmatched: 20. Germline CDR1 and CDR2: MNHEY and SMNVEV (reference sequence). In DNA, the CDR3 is TGTGCCAGCAGTTTCAACTCCGGGACAGCCCTTAGCTCTCTCTCTGGGGCCAACGTCCTGACTTTC. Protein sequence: CASSFNSGTALSSLSGANVLTF.

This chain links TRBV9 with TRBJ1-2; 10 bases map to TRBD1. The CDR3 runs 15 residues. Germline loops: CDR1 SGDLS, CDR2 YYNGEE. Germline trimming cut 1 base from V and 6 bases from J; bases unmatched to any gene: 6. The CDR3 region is CASSVPGTGDDGYTF. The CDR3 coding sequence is TGTGCCAGCAGCGTACCCGGGACAGGGGACGATGGCTACACCTTC.

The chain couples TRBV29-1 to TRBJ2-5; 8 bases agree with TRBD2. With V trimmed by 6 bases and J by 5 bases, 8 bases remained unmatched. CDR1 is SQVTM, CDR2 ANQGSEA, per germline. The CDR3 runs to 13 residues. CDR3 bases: TGCAGCGTCGAGCGGGGGCGGGGGGAGACCCAGTACTTC. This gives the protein CSVERGRGETQYF.

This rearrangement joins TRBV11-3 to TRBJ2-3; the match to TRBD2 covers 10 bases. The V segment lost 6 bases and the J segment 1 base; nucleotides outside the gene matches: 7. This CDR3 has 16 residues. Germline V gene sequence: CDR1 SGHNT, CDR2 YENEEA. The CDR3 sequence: CASSPAGGPGTDTQYF. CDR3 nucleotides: TGTGCCAGCAGTCCAGCGGGAGGGCCGGGCACAGATACGCAGTATTTT.

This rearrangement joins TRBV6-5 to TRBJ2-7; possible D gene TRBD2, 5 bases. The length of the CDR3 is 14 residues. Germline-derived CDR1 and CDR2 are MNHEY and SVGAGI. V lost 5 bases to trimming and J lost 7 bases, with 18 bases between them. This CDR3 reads CASSLGRTRGEQYF. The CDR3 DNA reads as TGTGCCAGCAGTCTTGGCAGGACCCGGGGAGAGCAGTACTTC.

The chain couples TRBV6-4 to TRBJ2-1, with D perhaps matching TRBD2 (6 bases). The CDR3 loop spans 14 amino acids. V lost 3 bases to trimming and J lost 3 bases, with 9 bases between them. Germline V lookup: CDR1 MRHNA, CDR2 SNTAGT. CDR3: CASSEGGDYNEQFF. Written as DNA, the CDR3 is TGTGCCAGCAGTGAGGGGGGAGACTACAATGAGCAGTTCTTC.

CDR3 amino acids: CASSLTGQGSSYNSPLHF. CDR3 in DNA: TGCGCCAGCAGCTTAACAGGACAGGGAAGCTCCTATAATTCACCCCTCCACTTT. The gene calls are TRBV5-1 and TRBJ1-6; the match to TRBD1 covers 8 bases. The length of the CDR3 is 18 residues. J lost 0 bases, V lost 2 bases, and 7 bases had no gene match. The germline V gene has CDR1 SGHRS and CDR2 YFSETQ.

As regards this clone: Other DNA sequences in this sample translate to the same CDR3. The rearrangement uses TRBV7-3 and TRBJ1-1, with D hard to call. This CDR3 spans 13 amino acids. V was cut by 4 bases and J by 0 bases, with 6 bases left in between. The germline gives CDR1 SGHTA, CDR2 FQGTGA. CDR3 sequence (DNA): TGTGCCAGCAGCTCGGGGATGAACACTGAAGCTTTCTTT. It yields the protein CASSSGMNTEAFF.

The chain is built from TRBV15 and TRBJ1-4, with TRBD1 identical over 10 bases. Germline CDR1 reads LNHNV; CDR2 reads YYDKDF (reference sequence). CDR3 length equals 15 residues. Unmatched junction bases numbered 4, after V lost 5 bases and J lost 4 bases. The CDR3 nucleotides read TGTGCCACCAGCTTTGGGACAGGGGATAATGAAAAACTGTTTTTT. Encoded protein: CATSFGTGDNEKLFF. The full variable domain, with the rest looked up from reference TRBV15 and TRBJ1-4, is DAMVIQNPRYQVTQFGKPVTLSCSQTLNHNVMYWYQQKSSQAPKLLFHYYDKDFNNEADTPDNFQSRRPNTSFCFLDIRSPGLGDTAMYLCATSFGTGDNEKLFFGSGTQLSVL.

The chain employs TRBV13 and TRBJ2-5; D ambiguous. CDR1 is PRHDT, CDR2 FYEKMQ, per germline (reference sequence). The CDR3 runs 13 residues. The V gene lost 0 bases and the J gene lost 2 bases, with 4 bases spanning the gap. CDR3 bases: TGTGCCAGCAGCTTAGGACTACAAGAGACCCAGTACTTC. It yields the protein CASSLGLQETQYF. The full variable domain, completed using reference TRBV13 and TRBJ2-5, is AAGVIQSPRHLIKEKRETATLKCYPIPRHDTVYWYQQGPGQDPQFLISFYEKMQSDKGSIPDRFSAQQFSDYHSELNMSSLELGDSALYFCASSLGLQETQYFGPGTRLLVL.

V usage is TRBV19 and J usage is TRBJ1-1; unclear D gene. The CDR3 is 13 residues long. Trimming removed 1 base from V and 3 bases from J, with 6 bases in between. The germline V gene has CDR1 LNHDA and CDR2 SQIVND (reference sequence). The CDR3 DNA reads TGTGCCAGTAGTATAGGAGGGCACACTGAAGCTTTCTTT. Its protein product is CASSIGGHTEAFF.

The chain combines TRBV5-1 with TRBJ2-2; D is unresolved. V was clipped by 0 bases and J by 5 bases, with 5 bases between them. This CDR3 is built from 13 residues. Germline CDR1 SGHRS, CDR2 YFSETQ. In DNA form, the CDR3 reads TGCGCCAGCAGCTTGGCCCTGACCGGGGAGCTGTTTTTT. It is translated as CASSLALTGELFF.

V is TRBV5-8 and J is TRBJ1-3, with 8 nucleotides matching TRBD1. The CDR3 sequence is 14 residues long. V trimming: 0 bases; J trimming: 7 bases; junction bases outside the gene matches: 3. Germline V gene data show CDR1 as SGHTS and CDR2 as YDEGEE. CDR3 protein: CASSLGTGFNTIYF. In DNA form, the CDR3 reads TGTGCCAGCAGCTTGGGGACAGGGTTTAACACCATATATTTT.

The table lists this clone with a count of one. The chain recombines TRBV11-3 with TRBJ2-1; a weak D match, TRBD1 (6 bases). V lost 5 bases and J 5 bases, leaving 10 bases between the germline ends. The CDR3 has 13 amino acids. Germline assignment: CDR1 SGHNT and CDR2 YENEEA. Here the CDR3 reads CASSHRDNNEQFF. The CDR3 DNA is TGTGCCAGCAGCCACCGGGACAACAATGAGCAGTTCTTC. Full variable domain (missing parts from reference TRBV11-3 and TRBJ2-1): EAGVVQSPRYKIIEKKQPVAFWCNPISGHNTLYWYLQNLGQGPELLIRYENEEAVDDSQLPKDRFSAERLKGVDSTLKIQPAELGDSAVYLCASSHRDNNEQFFGPGTRLTVL.

This CDR3 reads CASTHRGPEAFF. CDR3 nucleotide sequence: TGTGCCAGTACACACAGGGGGCCTGAAGCTTTCTTT. The gene calls are TRBV5-8 and TRBJ1-1; 9 bases fit TRBD1. The V gene end was trimmed by 8 bases and the J gene end by 6 bases; junction bases not matched to a gene: 5. The CDR3 covers 12 residues. The germline CDR1 and CDR2 sequences are SGHTS and YDEGEE.